This record looks at one T cell receptor (beta chain) sequence and its context. Data came from immunoSEQ multiplex PCR; TCRdb stores just in-frame clones and leaves some out. This table holds tens of thousands of clones, around nine tenths found once. These data are taken from a study of identifying expanded T cells in peripheral blood. Germline lookup yields CDR1 LGHNA and CDR2 YSLEER. V dropped 4 bases and J dropped 4 bases, with 19 bases sitting between them. There are 16 residues in the CDR3. This sequence joins TRBV4-3 and TRBJ1-1; a weak D match, TRBD1 (5 bases). This TCR was recovered from a person between 18 and 75 years old in good health. The sequencing sample was made of blood. CDR3 sequence: CASSPGFGVLGTEAFF. Here the CDR3 DNA reads TGCGCCAGCAGCCCAGGGTTCGGGGTTTTGGGCACTGAAGCTTTCTTT.